The present T cell receptor (beta chain) was sequenced within a study of blood T cell repertoires in COVID-19. Looking at the study overall: Nucleic acid was either cDNA or gDNA, and it came from T cells, B-cell-depleted T cells, or PBMCs.

Germline V gene lookup returns CDR1 LGHNA and CDR2 YNFKEQ. The CDR3 sequence is 15 residues long. V trimming: 1 base; J trimming: 0 bases; junction bases outside the gene matches: 1. This clone was seen only once. Authors' data handling: Amplifying reference gene primers gave estimates of nucleated cell counts. Assay used: immunoSEQ multiplex PCR; TCRdb lists only in-frame clones, some missing. Clonal size and the V and J genes are those of that table, whereas D and trimming came from the DNA. The profile shows 180,000 or so clones, around 82% of them singletons. This TCR was recovered from a human donor with acute or convalescent COVID-19. The donor label of this sample is uncertain. The rearrangement links TRBV4-2 to TRBJ2-7; 9 bases map to TRBD2. Sequencing used peripheral blood. The CDR3 DNA follows: TGTGCCAGCAGCCAAGGCGGGAGGGCCTCCTACGAGCAGTACTTC. It encodes CASSQGGRASYEQYF.